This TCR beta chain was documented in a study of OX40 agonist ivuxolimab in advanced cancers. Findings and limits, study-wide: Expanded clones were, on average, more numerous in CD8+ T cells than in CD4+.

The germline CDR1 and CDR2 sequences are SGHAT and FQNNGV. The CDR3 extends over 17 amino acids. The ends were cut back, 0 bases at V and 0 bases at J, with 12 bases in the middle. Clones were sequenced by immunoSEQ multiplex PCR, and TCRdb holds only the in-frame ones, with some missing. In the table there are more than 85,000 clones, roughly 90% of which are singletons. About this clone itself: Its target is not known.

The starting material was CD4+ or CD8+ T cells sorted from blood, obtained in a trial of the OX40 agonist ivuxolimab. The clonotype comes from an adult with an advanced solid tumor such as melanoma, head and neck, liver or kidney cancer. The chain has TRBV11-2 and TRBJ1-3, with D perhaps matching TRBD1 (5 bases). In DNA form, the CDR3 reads TGTGCCAGCAGCTTAGACCGGGACGTAAACTCTGGAAACACCATATATTTT. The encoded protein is CASSLDRDVNSGNTIYF.